This is a list of T cell receptor beta chains from one sample in a study of identifying expanded T cells in peripheral blood. TCRdb's table, derived via immunoSEQ multiplex PCR, lists solely in-frame clones and lacks some. The sample shows tens of thousands of clones, 88% of them seen only once. The sample comprised blood. The receptor source for this set is a person aged 18 to 69 in good health. CDR3s include the opening cysteine and the closing phenylalanine or tryptophan. Each record gives: D gene, clone size, V gene, J gene, CDR3 DNA, CDR3 protein. A D gene is named only where the DNA matches it firmly. The listing skips clone size in some rows; elsewhere it reads once, few, many or a size class.

D: NA
size: NA
V: TRBV4-1
J: TRBJ2-2
DNA: TGCGCCAGCAGCCAGAACACCGGGGAGCTGTTTTTT
CDR3: CASSQNTGELFF

D: TRBD1
size: NA
V: TRBV7-9
J: TRBJ1-4
DNA: TGTGCCAGCAGCTTATTCGGCAGGGGGGGCGATGAAAAACTGTTTTTT
CDR3: CASSLFGRGGDEKLFF

D: TRBD1
size: NA
V: TRBV28
J: TRBJ1-2
DNA: TGTGCCAGCAGGTCCGGGACAGGGGGCGGTGGCTACACCTTC
CDR3: CASRSGTGGGGYTF

D: NA
size: NA
V: TRBV27
J: TRBJ2-1
DNA: TGTGCCATCAGTTTATCAGTGAGCTCCTACAATGAGCAGTTCTTC
CDR3: CAISLSVSSYNEQFF

D: NA
size: once
V: TRBV6-1
J: TRBJ2-7
DNA: TGTGCCAGCAGTGATAGAGACATCCGCTCCGACGAGCAGTACTTC
CDR3: CASSDRDIRSDEQYF

D: NA
size: NA
V: TRBV11-2
J: TRBJ1-6
DNA: TGTGCCAGCAGCACCGATCCGAATTCACCCCTCCACTTT
CDR3: CASSTDPNSPLHF

D: TRBD2
size: NA
V: TRBV11-2
J: TRBJ2-2
DNA: TGTGCCAGCAGCTTAGAGGTCGGCGGGGGGAACACCGGGGAGCTGTTTTTT
CDR3: CASSLEVGGGNTGELFF

D: TRBD2
size: NA
V: TRBV5-4
J: TRBJ2-5
DNA: TGTGCCAGCAGCTACCCCGGGACTAGCGGGGGGGGCAGCGGGACCCAGTACTTC
CDR3: CASSYPGTSGGGSGTQYF

D: TRBD1
size: few
V: TRBV2
J: TRBJ1-2
DNA: TGTGCCAGCAGTGGGATGACAGGGGGCGATGGCTACACCTTC
CDR3: CASSGMTGGDGYTF

D: NA
size: once
V: TRBV19
J: TRBJ1-4
DNA: TGTGCCAGTAGTTTGGCAGCAACAACTAATGAAAAACTGTTTTTT
CDR3: CASSLAATTNEKLFF

D: NA
size: once
V: TRBV2
J: TRBJ2-3
DNA: TGTGCCAGCAGTGACGACATGACCACAGATACGCAGTATTTT
CDR3: CASSDDMTTDTQYF

D: NA
size: NA
V: TRBV4-3
J: TRBJ1-6
DNA: TGCGCCAGCAGCCAAGGGGATCGGGGCCTCCGCAATTCACCCCTCCACTTT
CDR3: CASSQGDRGLRNSPLHF

D: NA
size: NA
V: TRBV7-8
J: TRBJ1-1
DNA: TGTGCCAGCAGCTCGGGACGCGTAAGAAGCGCTGAAGCTTTCTTT
CDR3: CASSSGRVRSAEAFF

D: TRBD1
size: NA
V: TRBV29-1
J: TRBJ2-7
DNA: TGCAGCGTTTTCGGACAGGGCGCCGACGAGCAGTACTTC
CDR3: CSVFGQGADEQYF

D: NA
size: NA
V: TRBV4-2
J: TRBJ2-6
DNA: TGTGCCAGCAGCCCCCGCAGGGCGTCTGAGTCTGGGGCCAACGTCCTGACTTTC
CDR3: CASSPRRASESGANVLTF

D: NA
size: few
V: TRBV2
J: TRBJ1-2
DNA: TGTGCCAGCAGTGACGGAGGACCACCCTATGGCTACACCTTC
CDR3: CASSDGGPPYGYTF

D: NA
size: NA
V: TRBV18
J: TRBJ2-7
DNA: TGTGCCAGCTCACCACCAGGACAGACATCCTACGAGCAGTACTTC
CDR3: CASSPPGQTSYEQYF

D: NA
size: NA
V: TRBV7-9
J: TRBJ1-1
DNA: TGTGCCAGCAGCTTAGGAGACGGAAACACTGAAGCTTTCTTT
CDR3: CASSLGDGNTEAFF

D: NA
size: once
V: TRBV19
J: TRBJ1-5
DNA: TGTGCCAGTACCTTCACGGGGTATAGCAATCAGCCCCAGCATTTT
CDR3: CASTFTGYSNQPQHF

D: NA
size: NA
V: TRBV19
J: TRBJ1-1
DNA: TGTGCCAGTTCAGTCGGGGGGAACACTGAAGCTTTCTTT
CDR3: CASSVGGNTEAFF

D: TRBD2
size: NA
V: TRBV28
J: TRBJ2-5
DNA: TGTGCCAGCAGGCCGGGACTACAAGAGACCCAGTACTTC
CDR3: CASRPGLQETQYF

D: NA
size: few
V: TRBV7-2
J: TRBJ1-5
DNA: TGTGCCAGCAGCCTCGGACCGAATAGCAATCAGCCCCAGCATTTT
CDR3: CASSLGPNSNQPQHF

D: TRBD2
size: NA
V: TRBV9
J: TRBJ2-5
DNA: TGTGCCAGCAGCGCGGGGGGAGAGACCCAGTACTTC
CDR3: CASSAGGETQYF

D: NA
size: once
V: TRBV7-9
J: TRBJ1-2
DNA: TGTGCCAGCAGCCCGCTCCCGGACACCACTAACTATGGCTACACCTTC
CDR3: CASSPLPDTTNYGYTF

D: NA
size: NA
V: TRBV18
J: TRBJ2-5
DNA: TGTGCCAGCTCCCAAGAAAGGGAGACCCAGTACTTC
CDR3: CASSQERETQYF

D: TRBD2
size: NA
V: TRBV4-1
J: TRBJ2-5
DNA: TGCGCCAGCAGCCAAGATTGGGAGCGGGGGGACGTTGAGGAGACCCAGTACTTC
CDR3: CASSQDWERGDVEETQYF

D: TRBD1
size: NA
V: TRBV10-3
J: TRBJ1-1
DNA: TGTGCCATCAGGACGGGACAGGCCGAGGAAGCTTTCTTT
CDR3: CAIRTGQAEEAFF

D: NA
size: NA
V: TRBV7-9
J: TRBJ1-2
DNA: TGTGCCAGCAGCTTAGGTGGCGGCAGGGAGACCAATGGCTACACCTTC
CDR3: CASSLGGGRETNGYTF

D: NA
size: NA
V: TRBV29-1
J: TRBJ2-1
DNA: TGCAGCGTTGCCCCAAGCGGGTTGGGGAATGAGCAGTTCTTC
CDR3: CSVAPSGLGNEQFF

D: TRBD1
size: NA
V: TRBV7-9
J: TRBJ1-4
DNA: TGTGCCAGCAGCTACAGGACAGGGGGAGAAAAACTGTTTTTT
CDR3: CASSYRTGGEKLFF

D: NA
size: NA
V: TRBV19
J: TRBJ2-3
DNA: TGTGCCAGTAGTATACGGGCAGATACGCAGTATTTT
CDR3: CASSIRADTQYF

D: TRBD2
size: few
V: TRBV6-4
J: TRBJ2-7
DNA: TGTGCCAGCAGTGAAACTAGCGACTCCTACGAGCAGTACTTC
CDR3: CASSETSDSYEQYF

D: NA
size: NA
V: TRBV6-6
J: TRBJ1-2
DNA: TGTGCCAGCAGTCTTCGAGGACTAGGGGCAGGGGGCTACACCTTC
CDR3: CASSLRGLGAGGYTF

D: TRBD1
size: NA
V: TRBV5-4
J: TRBJ2-2
DNA: TGTGCCAGCAGCTTGGCTACAGGGGCGAACACCGGGGAGCTGTTTTTT
CDR3: CASSLATGANTGELFF

D: NA
size: NA
V: TRBV20-1
J: TRBJ2-1
DNA: TGCAGTGCTAGACGGGGGAATGAGCAGTTCTTC
CDR3: CSARRGNEQFF

D: NA
size: NA
V: TRBV2
J: TRBJ2-4
DNA: TGTGCCAGCATCCCAATCAAAACGGGACCCCAAGACATTCAGTACTTC
CDR3: CASIPIKTGPQDIQYF

D: NA
size: NA
V: TRBV15
J: TRBJ2-6
DNA: TGTGCCACCAGCAGAGAAGGGTCTGGGGCCAACGTCCTGACTTTC
CDR3: CATSREGSGANVLTF

D: NA
size: few
V: TRBV6-1
J: TRBJ1-2
DNA: TGTGCCAGCAGTGAAGGTCAGGTCGTCTATGGCTACACCTTC
CDR3: CASSEGQVVYGYTF

D: TRBD1
size: NA
V: TRBV5-1
J: TRBJ2-5
DNA: TGCGCCAGCACCTCCCAGGGGGCTGGTGGTGAGACCCAGTACTTC
CDR3: CASTSQGAGGETQYF

D: TRBD2
size: NA
V: TRBV6-5
J: TRBJ2-3
DNA: TGTGCCAGCAGTTATCCAGCGGGGGGGACAGATACGCAGTATTTT
CDR3: CASSYPAGGTDTQYF

D: NA
size: NA
V: TRBV5-8
J: TRBJ2-5
DNA: TGTGCCAGCAGCCCCAGGACAATTGAAGAGACCCAGTACTTC
CDR3: CASSPRTIEETQYF

D: NA
size: NA
V: TRBV2
J: TRBJ1-2
DNA: TGTGCCAGCAGCTACAGGGCTGGCTACACCTTC
CDR3: CASSYRAGYTF

D: TRBD1
size: NA
V: TRBV27
J: TRBJ1-6
DNA: TGTGCCAGCAGTCGCCAGGACAGGGAAGTTTCACCCCTCCACTTT
CDR3: CASSRQDREVSPLHF

D: NA
size: NA
V: TRBV5-6
J: TRBJ1-2
DNA: TGTGCCAGCAGCTGGTTTGCGAAACAGGGAGGCGCCTATGGCTACACCTTC
CDR3: CASSWFAKQGGAYGYTF

D: NA
size: NA
V: TRBV7-2
J: TRBJ1-6
DNA: TGTGCCAGCAGCACCGATCCGAATTCACCCCTCCACTTT
CDR3: CASSTDPNSPLHF

D: NA
size: NA
V: TRBV5-4
J: TRBJ2-4
DNA: TGTGCCAGCAGCCCGGCGGGGGCCAAAAACATTCAGTACTTC
CDR3: CASSPAGAKNIQYF

D: TRBD1
size: NA
V: TRBV18
J: TRBJ1-1
DNA: TGTGCCAGCTCACCCGGGACAGGGGTTACCTTAATGAACACTGAAGCTTTCTTT
CDR3: CASSPGTGVTLMNTEAFF

D: NA
size: NA
V: TRBV11-3
J: TRBJ2-2
DNA: TGTGCCAGCAGCTTAGATCAGGCCGGATCCTCGAACACCGGGGAGCTGTTTTTT
CDR3: CASSLDQAGSSNTGELFF

D: NA
size: NA
V: TRBV19
J: TRBJ2-7
DNA: TGTGCCAGTAGTATAGTCGGCCAGGGCCCCTACGAGCAGTACTTC
CDR3: CASSIVGQGPYEQYF

D: NA
size: NA
V: TRBV27
J: TRBJ2-2
DNA: TGTGCCAGCAGTTTAGATGGGTGGAGGACGAGCACCGGGGAGCTGTTTTTT
CDR3: CASSLDGWRTSTGELFF